This record covers a single TCR beta chain. Unmatched junction bases numbered 10, after V lost 0 bases and J lost 6 bases. Germline loops: CDR1 ENHRY, CDR2 SYGVKD. This CDR3 spans 17 amino acids. Under the authors' procedure: Cell counts per sample came from amplifying reference gene primers. Produced via immunoSEQ multiplex PCR; TCRdb's table is partial and in-frame only. V and J calls and clone size are copied from that table; D and trimming were computed from the DNA. This table holds about 83,000 clones, more than 75% found once. This sample was included in a study of blood T cell repertoires in COVID-19. As for the study in general: T cells, B-cell-depleted T cells, or PBMCs provided the cDNA or gDNA that served as material.

Sequenced sample: peripheral blood. The chain has TRBV10-3 and TRBJ1-4; TRBD1 aligns across 7 bases. This clonotype originated in a man aged 80 or over with active or convalescent COVID-19. The CDR3 DNA reads as TGTGCCATCAGTGAGTCGAACAAGGGCAGGGGGGATGAAAAACTGTTTTTT. It codes for CAISESNKGRGDEKLFF.